This TCR beta chain was documented in a study of persistence of HIV-infected CD4 T cells (dated by TCRdb to the early 2020s). Some background on the complete study: The median time participants had been on suppressive ART was 8 to 9 years. The clonality of all cells in each sorted population was measured by TCRbeta sequencing, and the clonality of infected cells was measured by proviral sequencing. Peripheral blood samples of up to about 200 mL were collected at multiple time points, except for a couple of participants, who underwent leukapheresis at a single time point. CMV- and HIV-1 Gag-responding CD4+ T cells were isolated from ART-treated individuals so that antigen-driven clonal expansion of HIV-1-infected cells could be examined. Cross-participant TCR cluster analysis included about 8 participants for CMV and over five participants for Gag. General conclusions and limits of the study: Only a small number of individuals took part in the study, and only a limited range of antigens was tested. Bulk TCR analyses could not be limited to the rare CMV-responding cells that actually contained HIV-1 proviruses. TCR oligoclonality correlated with proviral oligoclonality within the same sorted populations. TCRbeta richness in CMV- and Gag-responding cells was significantly lower than in anti-CD3/anti-CD28-responding cells; CMV-responding cells had higher oligoclonality than CD3/CD28-stimulated and Gag-responding cells. Degenerate expanded CDR3beta sequences were enriched in antigen-responding cells, suggesting convergent selection of CD4+ responses to CMV and Gag.

The treatment or condition label here, explained by the study, means: suppressive antiretroviral therapy. A pool of overlapping HIV-1 Gag 15-mer peptides was used at approximately 0.93 ug per peptide per mL for cell stimulation. CD4+ T cells that responded were sorted based on upregulation of both CD40 ligand and CD69. Participants were HIV-1-infected adults who started suppressive ART during chronic infection. Participants had undetectable plasma HIV-1 RNA below 50 copies/mL for at least 4 years. To be included, a participant needed positive CMV serology and a CD4+ T cell count above 400 cells/uL. Before stimulation, PBMCs were isolated using density centrifugation and depleted of CD8+ T cells. For roughly 19 hours, CD8-depleted PBMCs were stimulated with anti-CD28/CD49d costimulation, a CD40-blocking antibody, and enfuvirtide, which was added to prevent new infections. Sorting was done on either a Beckman Coulter MoFlo Legacy or an XDP sorter, and propidium iodide was used to exclude dead cells. For samples with more than one million cells, genomic DNA was extracted with the QIAamp DNA Mini Kit, and for all other samples the Quick-DNA Microprep Kit was used.

TCRbeta repertoires were sequenced from genomic DNA with the immunoSEQ hsTCRB assay version 4 in survey mode. Genomic DNA was diluted to about 9.4 ng/uL, using up to 1 ug per sample for TCRbeta sequencing. The paper's processing steps were these. Analysis of the TCRbeta data was done in ImmunoSeq Analyzer 3.0, and diversity was computed on productive nucleotide rearrangements. Lower-bound TCR diversity was estimated with the improved Chao index, and clonality with the Gini coefficient using the Immunarch R package. When different nucleotide rearrangements encoded the same CDR3beta amino acid sequence, each rearrangement was treated as a distinct clonotype. Differential abundance analysis found TCRbeta sequences that were significantly enriched in antigen-responding cells compared with anti-CD3/anti-CD28-activated cells. TCRs were clustered by predicted peptide-MHC specificity with GLIPH2, both within individual participants and across merged participant data sets. TCRdb stores this immuneACCESS table with in-frame sequences only. Part of the clones is absent; in the studies checked, under half of the shortfall reflects unresolved V genes, and no reason is known for the rest. D and trimming were read from the DNA, whereas the V and J calls and clone size are those reported in that table. Within this sample are some 23,000 clones, with approximately 79% of them counted one time only. Less than 2% of the sample is taken by the ten largest.

The germline V gene (reference sequence) gives CDR1 as LGHDT and CDR2 as YNNKEL. V has 4 bases trimmed and J has 6 bases trimmed; junction bases matching no gene number 4. The CDR3, from cysteine to phenylalanine, totals 16 residues. The entry retains the CDR3 DNA only, 48 bases that are in frame from base 1. About this clone: This receptor's antigen is unknown. Per-nucleotide qualities are absent, and no much larger clonotype sits a single base away.

The sequence joins TRBV3-1 (or the pseudogene TRBV3-2) to TRBJ2-1, with TRBD2 matching 15 junction bases. The source was CD4+ T cells sorted from PBMCs after approximately 19-hour stimulation, collected from a patient who received antiretroviral therapy. Explained via the paper, the cell subset or site label denotes: CD40L+CD69+ CD4 T cells responding to HIV-1 Gag peptides. The receptor's source is an adult man with HIV who was CMV-seropositive. The CDR3 reads as follows: CASSPGLAGGSNEQFF. The DNA is as follows: TGTGCCAGCAGCCCGGGACTAGCGGGGGGCTCCAATGAGCAGTTCTTC.